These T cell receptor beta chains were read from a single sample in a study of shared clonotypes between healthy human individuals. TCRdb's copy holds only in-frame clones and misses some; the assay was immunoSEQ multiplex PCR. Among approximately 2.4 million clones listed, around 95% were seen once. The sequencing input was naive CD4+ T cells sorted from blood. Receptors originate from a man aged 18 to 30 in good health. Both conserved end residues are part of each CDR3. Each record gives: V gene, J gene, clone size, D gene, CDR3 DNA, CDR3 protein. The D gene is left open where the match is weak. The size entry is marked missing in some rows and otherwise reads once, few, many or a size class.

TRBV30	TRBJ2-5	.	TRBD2	TGTGCCTGGACCCAACTAGCGGGGGGGAGGGGAGAGACCCAGTACTTC	CAWTQLAGGRGETQYF
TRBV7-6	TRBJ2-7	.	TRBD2	TGTGCCAGCAGCTCCGGGACTAGCACCACCTACGAGCAGTACTTC	CASSSGTSTTYEQYF
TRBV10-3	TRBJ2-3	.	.	TGTGCCATCATGAGAACAGATACGCAGTATTTT	CAIMRTDTQYF
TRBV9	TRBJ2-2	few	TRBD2	TGTGCCAGCAGCGCATTAGCGGGAGGGCCTCCCGGGGAGCTGTTTTTT	CASSALAGGPPGELFF
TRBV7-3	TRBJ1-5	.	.	TGTGCCAGCAGCTTAGAGGCCAATCAGCCCCAGCATTTT	CASSLEANQPQHF
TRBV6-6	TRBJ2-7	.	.	TGTGCCAGCTTAGGGGAGGCACTCACCTACGAGCAGTACTTC	CASLGEALTYEQYF
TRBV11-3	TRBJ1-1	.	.	TGTGCCAGTGGAACCAACACTGAAGCTTTCTTT	CASGTNTEAFF
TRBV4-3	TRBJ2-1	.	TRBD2	TGCGCCAGCAGCCAAGTGGGACTAGCGGGACTCAGTGAGCAGTTCTTC	CASSQVGLAGLSEQFF
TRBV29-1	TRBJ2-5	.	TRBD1	TGCAGCGTTGACGTCCCCACAGGGGGTAGGAAAGAGACCCAGTACTTC	CSVDVPTGGRKETQYF
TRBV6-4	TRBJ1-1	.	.	TGTGCCAGCAGCAAACAGGAGAACACTGAAGCTTTCTTT	CASSKQENTEAFF
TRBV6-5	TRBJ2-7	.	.	TGTGCCAGCAGTTATGGGCGGCGGGGCTACGAGCAGTACTTC	CASSYGRRGYEQYF
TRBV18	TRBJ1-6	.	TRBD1	TGTGCCAGCTCACCTACCTTACAGGGGGCTCGTTCACCCCTCCACTTT	CASSPTLQGARSPLHF
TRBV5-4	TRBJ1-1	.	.	TGTGCCAGCAGCTTAGATGGGACGGGGAAGAGCCAAGAAGCTTTCTTT	CASSLDGTGKSQEAFF
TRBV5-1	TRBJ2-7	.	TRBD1	TGCGCCAGCAGCTTGTGGCGGACAGGGAGAGACGAGCAGTACTTC	CASSLWRTGRDEQYF
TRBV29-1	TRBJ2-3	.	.	TGCAGCGTTGAGACCACAGATACGCAGTATTTT	CSVETTDTQYF
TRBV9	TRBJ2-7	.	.	TGTGCCAGCAGCGTAGAGGTAGGGCCAGCCTACGAGCAGTACTTC	CASSVEVGPAYEQYF
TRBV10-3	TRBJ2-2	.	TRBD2	TGTGCCATCAGGGGGACTAGCGAGAACACCGGGGAGCTGTTTTTT	CAIRGTSENTGELFF
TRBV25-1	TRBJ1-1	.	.	TGTGCCAGCAGGGGGGATATCGGCACTGAAGCTTTCTTT	CASRGDIGTEAFF
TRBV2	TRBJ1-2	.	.	TGTGCCAGCAGCATAGTCGGGGGCGCCAACTATGGCTACACCTTC	CASSIVGGANYGYTF
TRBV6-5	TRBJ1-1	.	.	TGTGCCAGCAGTAACTCTGCCGGGGGAAGCACTGAAGCTTTCTTT	CASSNSAGGSTEAFF
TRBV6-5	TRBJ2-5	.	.	TGTGCCAGCAGTTACGGGTGGGAGACCCAGTACTTC	CASSYGWETQYF
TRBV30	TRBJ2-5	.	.	TGTGCCTGGAGTGCCCCTCTGGAGACCCAGTACTTC	CAWSAPLETQYF
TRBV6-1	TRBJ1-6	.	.	TGTGCCAGCAGTGTAGGGGGACTTGATAATTCACCCCTCCACTTT	CASSVGGLDNSPLHF
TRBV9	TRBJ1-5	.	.	TGTGCCAGCAGCGTAGGAGCCACCATGCCGGATCAGCCCCAGCATTTT	CASSVGATMPDQPQHF
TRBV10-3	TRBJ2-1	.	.	TGTGCCATCAGTGAGTGGACATACAATGAGCAGTTCTTC	CAISEWTYNEQFF
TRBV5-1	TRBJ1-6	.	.	TGCGCCAGTGCGGCGGGGGCAAAGTCACCCCTCCACTTT	CASAAGAKSPLHF
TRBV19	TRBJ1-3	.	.	TGTGCCAGTAGTAGCCAGGGCCGGAACACCATATATTTT	CASSSQGRNTIYF
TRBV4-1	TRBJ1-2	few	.	TGCGCCAGCAGCCAAGATTCCCAGGGGAGGTATGGCTACACCTTC	CASSQDSQGRYGYTF
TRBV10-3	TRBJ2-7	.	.	TGTGCCATCAGTGAGAAGCGTTACGAGCAGTACTTC	CAISEKRYEQYF
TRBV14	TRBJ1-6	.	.	TGTGCCAGCAGCCCCTGGGCCGGGGGCAATTCACCCCTCCACTTT	CASSPWAGGNSPLHF
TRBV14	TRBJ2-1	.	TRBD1	TGTGCCAGCAGCCAACAGGGGGACAGCGCCTACAATGAGCAGTTCTTC	CASSQQGDSAYNEQFF
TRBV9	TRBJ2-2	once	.	TGTGCCAGCAGCGTAGATCCAGGGGCCAACACCGGGGAGCTGTTTTTT	CASSVDPGANTGELFF
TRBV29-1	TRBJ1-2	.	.	TGCAGTGCCCTTGGGGGGCAAGGTGGCTACACCTTC	CSALGGQGGYTF